The present T cell receptor (beta chain) was sequenced within a study of spatial heterogeneity in lung cancer. The CDR3 extends over 14 amino acids. Germline lookup yields CDR1 DFQATT and CDR2 SNEGSKA (reference sequence). V lost 0 bases to trimming and J lost 9 bases, with 15 bases between them. Unique molecular identifiers, one per molecule, were present on every TCR cDNA molecule. From the 5' RACE reads, TCRdb called clonotypes with MiXCR, one entry per CDR3 protein. The sample consists of approximately 110,000 distinct CDR3 sequences, roughly 10% of them appearing once. This clonotype has a handful of counts. As for time point: blood at routine non-recurrence follow-up after resection.

This receptor was obtained from a female donor with early-stage non-small cell lung cancer. The chain joins TRBV20-1 to TRBJ2-1, with D possibly matching TRBD2 (6 bases). Material: PBMCs, obtained at follow-up. Written as DNA, the CDR3 is TGCAGTGCTAGAGAGATCTGGGACTCCGTTGAGCAGTTCTTC. It is translated as CSAREIWDSVEQFF.